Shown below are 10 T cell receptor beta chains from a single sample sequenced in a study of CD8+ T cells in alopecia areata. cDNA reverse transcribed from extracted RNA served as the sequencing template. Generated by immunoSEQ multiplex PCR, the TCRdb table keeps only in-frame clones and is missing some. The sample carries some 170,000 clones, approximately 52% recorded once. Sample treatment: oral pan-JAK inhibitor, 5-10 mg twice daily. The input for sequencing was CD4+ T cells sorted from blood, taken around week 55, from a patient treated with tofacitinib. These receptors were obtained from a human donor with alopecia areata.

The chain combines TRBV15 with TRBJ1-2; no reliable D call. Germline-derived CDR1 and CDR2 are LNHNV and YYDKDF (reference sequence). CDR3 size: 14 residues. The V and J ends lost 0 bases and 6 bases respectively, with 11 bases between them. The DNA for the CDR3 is TGTGCCACCAGCAGAGATCCCCTTAGTCATGGCTACACCTTC. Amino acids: CATSRDPLSHGYTF.

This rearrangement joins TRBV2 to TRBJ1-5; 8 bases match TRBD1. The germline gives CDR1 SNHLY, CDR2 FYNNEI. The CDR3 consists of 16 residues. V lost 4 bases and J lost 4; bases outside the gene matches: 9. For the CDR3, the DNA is TGTGCCAGCAGTGCAGGGGGCCCCCGAGCAAATCAGCCCCAGCATTTT. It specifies CASSAGGPRANQPQHF.

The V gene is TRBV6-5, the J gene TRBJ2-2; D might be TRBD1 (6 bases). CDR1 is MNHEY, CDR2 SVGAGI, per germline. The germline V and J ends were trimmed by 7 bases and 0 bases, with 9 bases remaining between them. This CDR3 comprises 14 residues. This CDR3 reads CASKRTANTGELFF. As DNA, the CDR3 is TGTGCCAGCAAGCGGACAGCGAACACCGGGGAGCTGTTTTTT.

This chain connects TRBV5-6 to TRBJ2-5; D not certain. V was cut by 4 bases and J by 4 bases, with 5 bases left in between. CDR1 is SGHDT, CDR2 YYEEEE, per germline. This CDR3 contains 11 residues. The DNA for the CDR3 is TGTGCCAGCAGCCGCCTAGAGACCCAGTACTTC. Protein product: CASSRLETQYF.

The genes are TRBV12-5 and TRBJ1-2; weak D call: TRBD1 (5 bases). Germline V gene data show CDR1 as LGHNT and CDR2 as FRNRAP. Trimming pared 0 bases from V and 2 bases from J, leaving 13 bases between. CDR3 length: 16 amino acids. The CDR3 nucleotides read TGTGCTAGTGGTTTGGTACGAACAGGACCAAACTATGGCTACACCTTC. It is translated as CASGLVRTGPNYGYTF.

The CDR3 spells CASSIRTALGSEQYF. In DNA form, the CDR3 reads TGTGCCAGTAGTATCCGGACAGCCCTTGGGAGCGAGCAGTACTTC. The rearrangement links TRBV19 to TRBJ2-7; D perhaps matches TRBD1 (6 bases). CDR3 length equals 15 residues. Germline assignment: CDR1 LNHDA and CDR2 SQIVND (reference sequence). V was trimmed by 3 bases and J by 6 bases, leaving 18 bases between them.

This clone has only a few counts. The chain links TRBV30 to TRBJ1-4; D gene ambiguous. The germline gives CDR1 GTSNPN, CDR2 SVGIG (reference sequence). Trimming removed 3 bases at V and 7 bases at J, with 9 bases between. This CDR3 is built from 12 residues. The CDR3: CAWSLSVEKLFF. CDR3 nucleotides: TGTGCCTGGAGCCTCTCTGTTGAAAAACTGTTTTTT.

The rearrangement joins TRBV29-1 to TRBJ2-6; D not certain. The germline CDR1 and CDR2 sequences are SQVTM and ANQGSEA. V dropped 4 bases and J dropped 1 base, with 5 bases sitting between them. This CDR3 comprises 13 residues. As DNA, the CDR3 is TGCAGCGTTGTGCCATCTGGGGCCAACGTCCTGACTTTC. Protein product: CSVVPSGANVLTF.

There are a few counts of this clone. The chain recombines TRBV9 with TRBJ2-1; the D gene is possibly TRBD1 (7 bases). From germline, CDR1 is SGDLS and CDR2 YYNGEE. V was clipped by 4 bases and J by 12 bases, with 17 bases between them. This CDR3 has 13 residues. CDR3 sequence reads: CASSKTGEDWQFF. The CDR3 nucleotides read TGTGCCAGCAGCAAAACAGGGGAGGATTGGCAGTTCTTC.

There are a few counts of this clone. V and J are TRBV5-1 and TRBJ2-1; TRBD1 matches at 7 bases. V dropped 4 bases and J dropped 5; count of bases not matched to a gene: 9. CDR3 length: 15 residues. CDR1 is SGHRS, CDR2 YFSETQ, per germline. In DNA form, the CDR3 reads TGCGCCAGCAGCCACGCACAGGGGTCGAACAATGAGCAGTTCTTC. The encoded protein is CASSHAQGSNNEQFF. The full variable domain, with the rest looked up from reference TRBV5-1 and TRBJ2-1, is KAGVTQTPRYLIKTRGQQVTLSCSPISGHRSVSWYQQTPGQGLQFLFEYFSETQRNKGNFPGRFSGRQFSNSRSEMNVSTLELGDSALYLCASSHAQGSNNEQFFGPGTRLTVL.